What follows are 5 T cell receptor beta chains derived from one specimen sequenced in a study of blood T cell repertoires in COVID-19. Libraries were prepared by immunoSEQ multiplex PCR; TCRdb keeps only in-frame clonotypes and omits some of them. The sample has some 150,000 clones; roughly 80% are singletons. What was sequenced was peripheral blood. The receptors stem from a man between 65 and 79 years old with acute or convalescent COVID-19.

V usage is TRBV27 and J usage is TRBJ2-1, with TRBD2 matching over 10 bases. Germline-derived CDR1 and CDR2 are MNHEY and SMNVEV (reference sequence). V was pared by 5 bases and J by 9 bases, with 10 bases of the junction left unmatched. The CDR3 loop spans 15 amino acids. The CDR3 is CASSIKAGGPSEQFF. CDR3 nucleotides: TGTGCCAGCAGTATAAAAGCGGGAGGGCCCAGTGAGCAGTTCTTC.

The chain employs TRBV11-2 and TRBJ1-1; D gene ambiguous. CDR1 is SGHAT and CDR2 is FQNNGV in the germline V gene. The CDR3 is made up of 15 amino acids. V was clipped by 0 bases and J by 3 bases, with 11 bases between them. CDR3: CASSLDPGRDTEAFF. CDR3 sequence (DNA): TGTGCCAGCAGCTTAGATCCGGGGAGGGACACTGAAGCTTTCTTT.

This clone appeared a few times. The chain carries TRBV2 and TRBJ1-3; D not resolved. CDR3 length equals 13 residues. CDR1 and CDR2 from the germline V gene are SNHLY and FYNNEI. The V gene lost 4 bases and the J gene lost 1 base, with 5 bases spanning the gap. CDR3 region: CASSVVSGNTIYF. CDR3 sequence (DNA): TGTGCCAGCAGTGTCGTGTCTGGAAACACCATATATTTT.

The rearrangement links TRBV5-6 to TRBJ2-7, with D perhaps matching TRBD1 (5 bases). This CDR3 has 13 residues. Germline CDR1 reads SGHDT; CDR2 reads YYEEEE. The V end was cut by 1 base, the J end by 1 base, with 6 bases between. The CDR3, as DNA: TGTGCCAGCAGCTTGCAGGGATCCTACGAGCAGTACTTC. This codes for CASSLQGSYEQYF.

The chain joins TRBV10-3 to TRBJ2-1, with 7 nucleotides matching TRBD1. Germline V lookup: CDR1 ENHRY, CDR2 SYGVKD. The V segment lost 8 bases and the J segment 4 bases; nucleotides outside the gene matches: 11. The CDR3 consists of 15 residues. This CDR3 reads CAIAKSRDSYNEQFF. As DNA, the CDR3 is TGTGCCATCGCAAAATCCCGGGACAGTTACAATGAGCAGTTCTTC.